The 18 T cell receptor beta chains reported below all come from one sample, sequenced in a study of identical twins. TCRdb reprocessed the 5' RACE reads via MiXCR and lists one record per CDR3 protein. The sample comprises hundreds of thousands of distinct CDR3 sequences, 15% to 20% of which are singletons, and about an eighth rests with the top ten. This sample also appeared in a second study, on T cells expressing NK-cell markers.

The sequenced sample consisted of PBMCs. All receptors derive from a young woman in good health.

This chain uses TRBV20-1 with TRBJ1-5; possible D gene TRBD1, 6 bases. Trimming cost V 3 bases and J 8 bases, with 17 bases left between them. The CDR3 totals 14 residues. The germline V gene encodes CDR1 DFQATT and CDR2 SNEGSKA (reference sequence). CDR3 bases: TGCAGTGCTAGTCGTCCGGAGGGGGAAAAGCCCCAGCATTTT. This sequence encodes CSASRPEGEKPQHF.

The chain combines TRBV20-1 with TRBJ2-2; D unresolved. The V gene lost 3 bases and the J gene lost 6 bases, with 14 bases spanning the gap. Germline CDR1 is DFQATT and CDR2 is SNEGSKA (reference sequence). The CDR3 loop spans 14 amino acids. CDR3 sequence (DNA): TGCAGTGCTAGCCGGCCTTCTGTCTCCGGGGAGCTGTTTTTT. Protein: CSASRPSVSGELFF.

This rearrangement joins TRBV20-1 to TRBJ2-1; 12 bases are shared with TRBD2. Germline trimming cut 2 bases from V and 8 bases from J; bases unmatched to any gene: 13. The CDR3 runs 17 residues. Germline lookup yields CDR1 DFQATT and CDR2 SNEGSKA (reference sequence). The CDR3 protein is CSARPLLAGGAMDEQFF. CDR3 bases: TGCAGTGCTAGACCCCTTCTAGCGGGGGGGGCCATGGATGAGCAGTTCTTC.

There are a few counts of this clonotype. The J gene is TRBJ2-1, the V gene TRBV7-9; possibly TRBD2 for D (7 bases). The CDR3 totals 13 residues. Germline assignment: CDR1 SEHNR and CDR2 FQNEAQ (reference sequence). V dropped 1 base and J dropped 9 bases, with 10 bases sitting between them. DNA for the CDR3: TGTGCCAGCAGCTTAGGGGGGGGGCCTGAGCAGTTCTTC. It specifies CASSLGGGPEQFF.

As to this clonotype: A much larger clone sits a single nucleotide away, making a read error possible. The V call is TRBV3-1, the J call TRBJ2-1; 11 nucleotides match TRBD2. The germline gives CDR1 LGHDT, CDR2 YNNKEL (reference sequence). The trim removed 5 bases at V and 10 bases at J, leaving 4 bases unmatched. CDR3 length equals 13 residues. The CDR3 spells CASSSRLAGEQFF. DNA for the CDR3: TGTGCCAGCAGCTCAAGACTAGCGGGGGAGCAGTTCTTC.

V usage is TRBV5-1 and J usage is TRBJ2-1; D might be TRBD1 (6 bases). The V gene's germline CDR1 is SGHRS and CDR2 YFSETQ. The CDR3 has 15 residues. Trimming took off 0 bases at V and 8 bases at J, with 15 bases between the two ends. Here the CDR3 reads CASSLGGLRGDEQFF. Here the CDR3 DNA reads TGCGCCAGCAGCTTGGGGGGGCTAAGGGGAGATGAGCAGTTCTTC.

J is TRBJ2-2 and V is TRBV20-1; 8 positions agree with TRBD1. Germline CDR1 reads DFQATT; CDR2 reads SNEGSKA (reference sequence). The V segment lost 6 bases and the J segment 4 bases; nucleotides outside the gene matches: 7. The CDR3 consists of 14 residues. This CDR3 reads CSAITGGSTGELFF. The CDR3 DNA is TGCAGTGCGATTACAGGGGGTAGCACCGGGGAGCTGTTTTTT.

This clonotype was seen many times. The chain has TRBV12-3 or TRBV12-4 and TRBJ2-1; no reliable D call. Trimming pared 5 bases from V and 6 bases from J, leaving 5 bases between. There are 11 residues in the CDR3. CDR3 residues: CASSQANEQFF. The CDR3 nucleotides read TGTGCCAGCAGTCAAGCCAATGAGCAGTTCTTC.

The chain joins TRBV4-3 to TRBJ2-4; D gene ambiguous. Trimming stripped 1 base from V and 8 bases from J, with 15 bases between. This CDR3 is 15 amino acids long. Germline V gene sequence: CDR1 LGHNA, CDR2 YSLEER. Here the CDR3 DNA reads TGCGCCAGCAGCCAAGGCCGACTCCGGGCGGACATTCAGTACTTC. Translated: CASSQGRLRADIQYF.

This clonotype was observed a handful of times. The chain has TRBV9 and TRBJ1-2; no definite D call. V was cut by 0 bases and J by 5 bases, with 11 bases left in between. Germline loops: CDR1 SGDLS, CDR2 YYNGEE. This CDR3 spans 14 amino acids. The DNA of the CDR3 is TGTGCCAGCAGCGTAGACAGCTCCTCGTATGGCTACACCTTC. This gives the protein CASSVDSSSYGYTF.

This clonotype was seen only a few times. The chain links TRBV5-1 to TRBJ1-1, with TRBD1 matching over 9 bases. V dropped 2 bases and J dropped 2; count of bases not matched to a gene: 7. The CDR3 runs 16 residues. CDR1 is SGHRS, CDR2 YFSETQ, per germline. CDR3 residues: CASSLLTGGSNTEAFF. CDR3 nucleotides: TGCGCCAGCAGCTTACTAACAGGGGGCTCCAACACTGAAGCTTTCTTT. Supplemented by reference TRBV5-1 and TRBJ1-1, the full variable domain reads KAGVTQTPRYLIKTRGQQVTLSCSPISGHRSVSWYQQTPGQGLQFLFEYFSETQRNKGNFPGRFSGRQFSNSRSEMNVSTLELGDSALYLCASSLLTGGSNTEAFFGQGTRLTVV.

This clonotype was seen only a few times. This chain uses TRBV10-1 with TRBJ1-2; unclear D gene. The V end was cut by 0 bases, the J end by 5 bases, with 7 bases between. CDR1 and CDR2 from the germline V gene are WNHNN and SYGVQD (reference sequence). The CDR3 is made up of 13 amino acids. The CDR3 coding sequence is TGCGCCAGCAGTGAGTCCAGAAGTTATGGCTACACCTTC. Its translation: CASSESRSYGYTF.

This CDR3 is CSAEGGLDNEQFF. DNA for the CDR3: TGCAGTGCGGAGGGGGGGCTAGACAATGAGCAGTTCTTC. The rearrangement joins TRBV20-1 to TRBJ2-1; D possibly corresponds to TRBD2 (7 bases). The ends were cut back, 6 bases at V and 5 bases at J, with 14 bases in the middle. This CDR3 has 13 amino acids. CDR1 is DFQATT, CDR2 SNEGSKA, per germline (reference sequence).

This clonotype was seen many times. The V call is TRBV6-1, the J call TRBJ1-2; TRBD1 agrees at 7 bases. V shed 6 bases and J 5 bases; nucleotides not matched to a gene: 9. The germline gives CDR1 MNHNS, CDR2 SASEGT. The CDR3 is 14 amino acids. CDR3 in amino acids: CASRRQGKGYGYTF. The CDR3 DNA reads TGTGCCAGCAGACGACAGGGAAAGGGGTATGGCTACACCTTC.

This clonotype was recorded many times. The rearrangement joins TRBV20-1 to TRBJ1-2; D gene ambiguous. CDR3 length: 12 amino acids. Germline V lookup: CDR1 DFQATT, CDR2 SNEGSKA (reference sequence). Trimming removed 1 base at V and 7 bases at J, with 10 bases between. The CDR3 loop is CSARVAPAGYTF. CDR3 DNA: TGCAGTGCTAGAGTGGCGCCGGCTGGCTACACCTTC.

The V and J genes are TRBV7-2 and TRBJ2-7, with D possibly being TRBD1 (6 bases). Trimming took off 2 bases at V and 5 bases at J, with 16 bases between the two ends. Looked up from germline, CDR1 is SGHTA and CDR2 is FQGNSA. This CDR3 region has 15 residues. In DNA form, the CDR3 reads TGTGCCAGCAGCTTAATTCCGACAGGTAGTAACGAGCAGTACTTC. This sequence encodes CASSLIPTGSNEQYF.

The chain links TRBV7-9 to TRBJ2-7; D possibly corresponds to TRBD1 (5 bases). This CDR3 region has 13 residues. Trimming stripped 3 bases from V and 5 bases from J, with 11 bases between. CDR1 and CDR2 (germline): SEHNR, FQNEAQ (reference sequence). The CDR3 DNA is TGTGCCAGCAGCTTTGCAGGGTTGAACGAGCAGTACTTC. It is translated as CASSFAGLNEQYF.

The table lists this clonotype with a few counts. Its ends do not fully match the called genes, so a read error is possible. This chain links TRBV20-1 with TRBJ2-2; possible D gene TRBD1, 6 bases. CDR1 and CDR2 (germline): DFQATT, SNEGSKA (reference sequence). The CDR3 extends over 12 amino acids. The DNA for the CDR3 is TGCAGTGCAAGAGAGGGGGCCGGGGAGCTGTTTTTT. This gives the protein CSAREGAGELFF.